This TCR beta chain was sequenced in a study of T cells after yellow fever vaccination (dated by TCRdb to about 2019). General notes on the study: Libraries from fractions with low cell numbers were prepared with the SMART-Seq v4 Ultra Low Input RNA kit. To follow T-cell clones before and after both primary and booster YFV17D yellow fever vaccination, bulk TCR alpha and beta repertoires underwent longitudinal sequencing. Two healthy male donors, one aged 18 to 30 and one aged 30 to 40 years, made up the cohort. Blood samples were taken at several timepoints before and after primary and secondary immunization, and bulk PBMC replicates and cell subsets were isolated.

TCR cDNA was synthesized by 5'RACE template switching, through which a universal primer site and unique molecular identifiers were introduced. Priming for cDNA synthesis came from both the TCR alpha and TCR beta constant segments. Libraries were amplified in two PCR steps, with sample barcodes and sequencing adapters added in the second step. Sequencing of libraries was performed on Illumina HiSeq 2500 (2x100 bp) or NovaSeq (2x150 bp). The original pipeline was this. MIGEC was used to demultiplex reads and collapse the reads into UMI consensus sequences, and MiXCR was used for V(D)J alignment. Clonotypes responding to the vaccine were identified with edgeR on replicate PBMC samples, with the criteria of FDR below 0.01 and a log2 fold change above 5 up to day 15. Bulk clonotypes were assigned CD4 or CD8 identity according to which sequenced CD4 or CD8 repertoire held them at higher abundance. TCRdb passed the public sequencing reads through fastp at Q25 and MiXCR, retaining productive beta sequences. Each CDR3 protein gets just one entry, which takes the most common genes and DNA from the rows behind it. What appears here as the V and J calls and clone size reflects TCRdb's work, not the paper's. For this sample there are a few hundred thousand distinct CDR3 sequences; 5.5% to 8.5% appear just once. The ten largest clones represent approximately 0.99% of the sample.

The sample holds many counts of this clonotype. The specificity of this receptor is unknown. Base-call qualities are not available, and no considerably larger clone is one nucleotide away. The treatment or condition label of this sample denotes: live attenuated yellow fever vaccine strain. A standard Ficoll-Paque protocol was used to isolate PBMCs from peripheral blood. Dynabeads CD4 and CD8 positive selection kits were used to isolate CD4 and CD8 T-cell fractions. TriZol was used to extract RNA from bulk PBMCs, from CD4 and CD8 fractions, and from dextramer-positive and dextramer-negative fractions. The CDR1 and CDR2 encoded by the germline V gene (reference sequence) are SEHNR and FQNEAQ. At the junction V is shortened by 6 bases and J by 3 bases; bases outside the gene matches: 1. Reading from cysteine to phenylalanine, the CDR3 counts 13 amino acids. CDR3 DNA only is kept here, 39 bases in frame from base 1.

Summary of the overall study and its limitations: A small fraction of clonotypes appeared in both the CD4 and CD8 compartments, likely as a result of convergent recombination. Compared with the primary T-cell response, the secondary T-cell response was weaker but faster, peaking on day 5 rather than day 15. Because the study included only a couple of donors, the extent to which the findings can be generalized is limited. Most clones expanded after primary vaccination (almost 97% of CD4 and approximately 86% of CD8) were re-detected after the booster, suggesting that broad memory maintenance occurred. Computational filtering was required because FACS-sorted repertoires could contain abundant contaminating clonotypes from the bulk population.

This sequence originates from a man aged 25-45 years who received the YFV17D yellow fever vaccine. The V gene is TRBV7-9 and the J gene is TRBJ2-7; TRBD1 agrees with 11 junctional bases. Sample: CD4+ T cells sorted from PBMCs, taken on the day of the yellow fever booster vaccination. The bases read TGTGCCAGCAGAGGGACAGGGGGCTACGAGCAGTACTTC. This translates into CASRGTGGYEQYF.